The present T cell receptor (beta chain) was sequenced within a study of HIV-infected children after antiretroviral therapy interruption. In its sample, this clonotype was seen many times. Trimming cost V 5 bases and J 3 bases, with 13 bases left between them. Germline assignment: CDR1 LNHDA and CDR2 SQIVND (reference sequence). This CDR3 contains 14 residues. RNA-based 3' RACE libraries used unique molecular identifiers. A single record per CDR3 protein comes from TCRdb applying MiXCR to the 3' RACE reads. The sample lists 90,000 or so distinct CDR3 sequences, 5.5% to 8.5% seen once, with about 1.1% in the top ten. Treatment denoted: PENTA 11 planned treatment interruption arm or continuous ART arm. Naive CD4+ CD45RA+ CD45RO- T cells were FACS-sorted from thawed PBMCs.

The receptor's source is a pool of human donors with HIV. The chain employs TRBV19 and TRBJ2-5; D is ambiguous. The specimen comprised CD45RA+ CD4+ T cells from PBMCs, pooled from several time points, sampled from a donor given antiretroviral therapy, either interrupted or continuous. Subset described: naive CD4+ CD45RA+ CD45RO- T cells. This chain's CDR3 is CASSSPGREETQYF. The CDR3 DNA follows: TGTGCCAGTAGTTCCCCAGGCCGCGAAGAGACCCAGTACTTC.